A selection of T cell receptor beta chains follows, all from one sample in a study of CD8+ T cells in alopecia areata. Only in-frame clones appear in the TCRdb table, and some are missing; sequencing was by immunoSEQ multiplex PCR. This sample has more than 150,000 clones, with 58% found just once. The sequencing used CD8+ T cells sorted from blood, collected at week 24, from a patient treated with tofacitinib. Receptors originate from a human donor with alopecia areata. Both conserved end residues are part of each CDR3. D genes are given only for firm matches. The size entry is marked missing in some rows and otherwise reads once, few, many or a size class.

V: TRBV4-1
D: -
J: TRBJ2-3
size: -
DNA: TGCGCCAGCAGCCAAGATGGGACAACTAGCACAGATACGCAGTATTTT
CDR3: CASSQDGTTSTDTQYF

V: TRBV5-1
D: TRBD1
J: TRBJ2-1
size: -
DNA: TGCGCCAGCAGCTTTTGGCAGGGGGTCTACAATGAGCAGTTCTTC
CDR3: CASSFWQGVYNEQFF

V: TRBV7-9
D: -
J: TRBJ2-2
size: -
DNA: TGTGCCAGCAGCTCGCGGGCAGGGGAGCTGTTTTTT
CDR3: CASSSRAGELFF

V: TRBV14
D: -
J: TRBJ1-3
size: few
DNA: TGTGCCAGCAGCCCCCTGGGGAACTCTGGAAACACCATATATTTT
CDR3: CASSPLGNSGNTIYF

V: TRBV7-9
D: TRBD2
J: TRBJ2-4
size: -
DNA: TGTGCCAGCAGCCCAGATGTAGCGGGCATTCAGTACTTC
CDR3: CASSPDVAGIQYF

V: TRBV4-1
D: -
J: TRBJ2-7
size: -
DNA: TGCGCCAGCAGCCAAGTTGGCGCGGTAGAGCAGTACTTC
CDR3: CASSQVGAVEQYF

V: TRBV7-6
D: TRBD2
J: TRBJ2-1
size: once
DNA: TGTGCCAGCAGCCCTACTAGCGGGGGGACCTACAATGAGCAGTTCTTC
CDR3: CASSPTSGGTYNEQFF

V: TRBV7-9
D: TRBD1
J: TRBJ2-3
size: -
DNA: TGTGCCAGCAGCTCCCGGGACAGGGGGCCGGGCACAGATACGCAGTATTTT
CDR3: CASSSRDRGPGTDTQYF

V: TRBV13
D: -
J: TRBJ1-1
size: -
DNA: TGTGCCAGCAGCTTACCTCACCTGAACACTGAAGCTTTCTTT
CDR3: CASSLPHLNTEAFF

V: TRBV14
D: -
J: TRBJ2-3
size: many
DNA: TGTGCCAGCTCCGCGGGACGCCACACAGATACGCAGTATTTT
CDR3: CASSAGRHTDTQYF

V: TRBV5-1
D: -
J: TRBJ1-1
size: -
DNA: TGCGCCAGCAGCTTCCGACAAGTTGGGCACACTGAAGCTTTCTTT
CDR3: CASSFRQVGHTEAFF

V: TRBV10-2
D: -
J: TRBJ2-5
size: -
DNA: TGCGCCAGCAGCCTACTAAGGGACTCCCAAGAGACCCAGTACTTC
CDR3: CASSLLRDSQETQYF

V: TRBV15
D: TRBD1
J: TRBJ1-2
size: -
DNA: TGTGCCACCAGCGGTAGACAGGGATTCGGCTACACCTTC
CDR3: CATSGRQGFGYTF

V: TRBV7-9
D: -
J: TRBJ1-5
size: -
DNA: TGTGCCAGCAGCTCCATCGGGGAGGGCCAGCCCCAGCATTTT
CDR3: CASSSIGEGQPQHF

V: TRBV7-9
D: TRBD2
J: TRBJ2-1
size: -
DNA: TGTGCCAGCAGCTTCGGGACTAGCGGGTCCCTCAATGAGCAGTTCTTC
CDR3: CASSFGTSGSLNEQFF

V: TRBV29-1
D: -
J: TRBJ2-7
size: once
DNA: TGCAGCGTTGAAGGTCATGGGAGTGGCTCCTACGAGCAGTACTTC
CDR3: CSVEGHGSGSYEQYF

V: TRBV2
D: -
J: TRBJ2-4
size: few
DNA: TGTGCCAGCAGTGAGTCGGTGGAGATTAAAAACATTCAGTACTTC
CDR3: CASSESVEIKNIQYF

V: TRBV7-2
D: -
J: TRBJ2-4
size: -
DNA: TGTGCCAGCTCCGTGGGGTCTCTAGCCAAAAACATTCAGTACTTC
CDR3: CASSVGSLAKNIQYF

V: TRBV12-5
D: -
J: TRBJ1-4
size: -
DNA: TGTGCTAGCTGGACGGATCTGTCGGCTAATGAAAAACTGTTTTTT
CDR3: CASWTDLSANEKLFF

V: TRBV2
D: TRBD1
J: TRBJ2-5
size: -
DNA: TGTGCCAGCAGCACCAGGGGGCCGGAGGAGACCCAGTACTTC
CDR3: CASSTRGPEETQYF

V: TRBV7-9
D: -
J: TRBJ2-1
size: few
DNA: TGTGCCAGCAGCTTAGTTGCAGGGGTCCGGGATGAGCAGTTCTTC
CDR3: CASSLVAGVRDEQFF

V: TRBV7-9
D: -
J: TRBJ2-1
size: -
DNA: TGTGCCAGCAAACCCAATAACAATGAGCAGTTCTTC
CDR3: CASKPNNNEQFF

V: TRBV4-1
D: TRBD1
J: TRBJ2-1
size: -
DNA: TGCGCCAGCAGCGTCACAGCCCGGACAGGGGGGCATGAGCAGTTCTTC
CDR3: CASSVTARTGGHEQFF

V: TRBV19
D: TRBD2
J: TRBJ2-1
size: -
DNA: TGTGCCAGTAGTATAGGGCGGGGGTATGAGCAGTTCTTC
CDR3: CASSIGRGYEQFF

V: TRBV9
D: -
J: TRBJ1-2
size: -
DNA: TGTGCCAGCAGCGACACGTTCGATGGCTACACCTTC
CDR3: CASSDTFDGYTF

V: TRBV5-1
D: -
J: TRBJ2-5
size: -
DNA: TGCGCCAGCAGCTTGAAAAGGAGCAGGGGTGAGACCCAGTACTTC
CDR3: CASSLKRSRGETQYF

V: TRBV2
D: -
J: TRBJ2-1
size: -
DNA: TGTGCCAGCAGTGATCCTAACGACGGCTCCTACAATGAGCAGTTCTTC
CDR3: CASSDPNDGSYNEQFF

V: TRBV5-1
D: TRBD2
J: TRBJ2-3
size: -
DNA: TGCGCCAGCACAGCGGGGGAGACTAGCACAGATACGCAGTATTTT
CDR3: CASTAGETSTDTQYF

V: TRBV13
D: -
J: TRBJ1-6
size: -
DNA: TGTGCCAGCAGCAATGGCTTGGAGGTACCCCTCCACTTT
CDR3: CASSNGLEVPLHF

V: TRBV6-6
D: -
J: TRBJ2-7
size: -
DNA: TGTGCCAGCACTCAACGGGACTCCTACGAGCAGTACTTC
CDR3: CASTQRDSYEQYF

V: TRBV30
D: TRBD1
J: TRBJ1-4
size: -
DNA: TGTGCCTGCATCCGGGACAGTGATGAAAAACTGTTTTTT
CDR3: CACIRDSDEKLFF

V: TRBV13
D: TRBD1
J: TRBJ2-2
size: -
DNA: TGTGCCAGCAGTGGAAGGCAGGGGGCGCAAGCCGGGGAGCTGTTTTTT
CDR3: CASSGRQGAQAGELFF

V: TRBV28
D: -
J: TRBJ2-7
size: -
DNA: TGTGCCAGCAACCCAGGCAGTAACGAGCAGTACTTC
CDR3: CASNPGSNEQYF

V: TRBV6-5
D: -
J: TRBJ1-4
size: -
DNA: TGTGCCAGCAGTACAGCCTACAGTTATGAAAAACTGTTTTTT
CDR3: CASSTAYSYEKLFF

V: TRBV29-1
D: -
J: TRBJ1-1
size: few
DNA: TGCAGCGTCGAAACAGTGAACACTGAAGCTTTCTTT
CDR3: CSVETVNTEAFF

V: TRBV29-1
D: TRBD1
J: TRBJ1-4
size: -
DNA: TGCAGCGTTGAAGCTAGTACTAGGACAGGGGCCACCGGGGGGCAAAAACTGTTTTTT
CDR3: CSVEASTRTGATGGQKLFF

V: TRBV30
D: -
J: TRBJ1-3
size: -
DNA: TGTGCCTGGAGTTCTGGGCAGGGCTCTGGAAACACCATATATTTT
CDR3: CAWSSGQGSGNTIYF

V: TRBV19
D: -
J: TRBJ1-2
size: few
DNA: TGTGCCAGTAGTATTGGCGCCAGCTTAAAAGCTAACTATGGCTACACCTTC
CDR3: CASSIGASLKANYGYTF

V: TRBV9
D: -
J: TRBJ1-2
size: -
DNA: TGTGCCAGCAGCGCCCGTGAAGTTGGTGGCTACACCTTC
CDR3: CASSAREVGGYTF

V: TRBV6-5
D: -
J: TRBJ2-1
size: -
DNA: TGTGCCAGCAGTTGGGTGGGGGAGCAGTTCTTC
CDR3: CASSWVGEQFF

V: TRBV7-6
D: -
J: TRBJ1-2
size: -
DNA: TGTGCCAGCGGAGTGGGGGCTGTAGGCTATGGCTACACCTTC
CDR3: CASGVGAVGYGYTF

V: TRBV19
D: -
J: TRBJ2-3
size: -
DNA: TGTGCCAGTAGTATAGACCAAGATACGCAGTATTTT
CDR3: CASSIDQDTQYF

V: TRBV5-1
D: TRBD1
J: TRBJ1-4
size: -
DNA: TGCGCCAGCAGCTTGGAGGGACAGGGAGTTGAAAAACTGTTTTTT
CDR3: CASSLEGQGVEKLFF

V: TRBV6-1
D: -
J: TRBJ2-7
size: -
DNA: TGTGCCAGCAGTGAATTTTTGGAGGGCTACGAGCAGTACTTC
CDR3: CASSEFLEGYEQYF

V: TRBV7-9
D: -
J: TRBJ1-3
size: -
DNA: TGTGCCAGCAGTCCATACCGACAGAACTCTGGAAACACCATATATTTT
CDR3: CASSPYRQNSGNTIYF

V: TRBV7-3
D: TRBD2
J: TRBJ2-7
size: -
DNA: TGTGCCAGCAGCTTAGAACCTAGCGGGGGGTACTACGAGCAGTACTTC
CDR3: CASSLEPSGGYYEQYF

V: TRBV29-1
D: -
J: TRBJ2-6
size: -
DNA: TGCAGCGTTGAACGGAGTACCTCTGGGGCCAACGTCCTGACTTTC
CDR3: CSVERSTSGANVLTF

V: TRBV5-6
D: -
J: TRBJ1-5
size: few
DNA: TGTGCCAGCAGCGAGGGGGTTGGCGGGCCCCAGCATTTT
CDR3: CASSEGVGGPQHF

V: TRBV7-9
D: -
J: TRBJ2-1
size: -
DNA: TGTGCCAGCAGCTTAGGGGCTGTATACTTCAATGAGCAGTTCTTC
CDR3: CASSLGAVYFNEQFF

V: TRBV12-5
D: -
J: TRBJ2-1
size: -
DNA: TGTGCTAGTGGACAGGGTTACAATGAGCAGTTCTTC
CDR3: CASGQGYNEQFF